This T cell receptor beta chain was observed in a study of early T cells in non-severe SARS-CoV-2 infection. As for the study in general: The study sequenced bulk RNA from unsorted whole blood, with chains unpaired. Findings of the study overall: Reliance on VDJdb matching favored anti-spike CD8 responses; private and CD4 specificities were missed.

Researchers tagged individual cDNA molecules with unique molecular identifiers. One entry per CDR3 protein, called by TCRdb with MiXCR from the 5' RACE reads. The sample records 56,000 or so distinct CDR3 sequences, about 10% being singletons. The sample holds a few counts of this clonotype. What it binds is unknown. The sample comprised whole blood. The sequence derives from an adult who was a healthcare worker with PCR-confirmed SARS-CoV-2 infection or an uninfected control (not recorded which).

The CDR3 here is CASSLDRGYGYTF. The CDR3 DNA follows: TGTGCCAGCAGCTTGGATCGGGGCTATGGCTACACCTTC. The chain employs TRBV5-6 and TRBJ1-2; D is uncertain. The CDR3 consists of 13 residues. V shed 0 bases and J shed 4 bases, with 7 bases lying between them. Germline V gene lookup returns CDR1 SGHDT and CDR2 YYEEEE.